These 2 T cell receptor beta chains came from one sample sequenced in a study of T cell responses to AZD1222 COVID-19 vaccine. Data came from immunoSEQ multiplex PCR; TCRdb stores just in-frame clones and leaves some out. The data contain 100,000 to 150,000 clones, about 91% of them seen just once; the ten biggest clones take up 2.8%. This specimen consisted of peripheral blood, obtained on day 0 of AZD1222 vaccination. Receptors were obtained from an adult in good health.

Only one count was recorded for this clone. The chain is built from TRBV15 and TRBJ1-5; D remains ambiguous. CDR3 length: 15 residues. The germline CDR1 and CDR2 sequences are LNHNV and YYDKDF (reference sequence). Between the trimmed V and J ends, which lost 2 bases and 2 bases, there was a span of 10 bases. This chain's CDR3 is CATSRRTEGNQPQHF. In DNA form, the CDR3 reads TGTGCCACCAGCAGAAGGACCGAGGGCAATCAGCCCCAGCATTTT.

This chain joins TRBV4-3 and TRBJ2-7; 8 bases align to TRBD2. CDR1 LGHNA and CDR2 YSLEER come from the germline V gene. This CDR3 has 15 residues. The V segment lost 3 bases and the J segment 2 bases; nucleotides outside the gene matches: 6. CDR3 in amino acids: CASSQGLGGTYEQYF. The CDR3 nucleotides read TGCGCCAGCAGCCAGGGACTAGGGGGAACCTACGAGCAGTACTTC.